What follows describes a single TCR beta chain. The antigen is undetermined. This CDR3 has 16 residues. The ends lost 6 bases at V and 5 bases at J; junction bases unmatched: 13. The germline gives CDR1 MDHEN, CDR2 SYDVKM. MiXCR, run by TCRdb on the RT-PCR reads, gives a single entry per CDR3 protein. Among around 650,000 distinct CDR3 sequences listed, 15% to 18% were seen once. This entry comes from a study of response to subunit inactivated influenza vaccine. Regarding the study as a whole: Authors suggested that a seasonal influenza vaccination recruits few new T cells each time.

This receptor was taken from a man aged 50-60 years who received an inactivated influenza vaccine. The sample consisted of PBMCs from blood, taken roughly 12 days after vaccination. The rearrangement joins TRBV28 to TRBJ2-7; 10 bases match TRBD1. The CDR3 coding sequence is TGTGCCAGCAGCGATAGACAGGGGGCCAAACATGACGAGCAGTACTTC. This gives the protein CASSDRQGAKHDEQYF. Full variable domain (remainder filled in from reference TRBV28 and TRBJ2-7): DVKVTQSSRYLVKRTGEKVFLECVQDMDHENMFWYRQDPGLGLRLIYFSYDVKMKEKGDIPEGYSVSREKKERFSLILESASTNQTSMYLCASSDRQGAKHDEQYFGPGTRLTVT.